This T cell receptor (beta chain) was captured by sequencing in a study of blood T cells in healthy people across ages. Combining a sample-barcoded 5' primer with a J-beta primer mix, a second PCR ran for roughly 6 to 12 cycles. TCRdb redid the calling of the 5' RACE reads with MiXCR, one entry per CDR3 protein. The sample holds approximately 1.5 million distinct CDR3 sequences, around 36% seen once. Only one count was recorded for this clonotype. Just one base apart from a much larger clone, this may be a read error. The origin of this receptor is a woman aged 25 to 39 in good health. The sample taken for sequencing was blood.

Written as DNA, the CDR3 is TGCGCCAGCAGCCAAGTCCGTGATGAGCAGTACTTC. It encodes CASSQVRDEQYF. The V and J genes are TRBV4-1 and TRBJ2-5, with D unclear. The V gene lost 1 base and the J gene lost 11 bases, with 11 bases spanning the gap. Germline V lookup: CDR1 MGHRA, CDR2 YSYEKL. This CDR3 region has 12 residues.